Sequencing of this T cell receptor beta chain was carried out in a study of blood T cells in healthy people across ages. Across the whole study: Template switching recovered approximately one barcoded beta molecule for every two T cells. Points from the study as a whole: A roughly linear age-dependent decrease characterized TCR beta diversity per million T cells. Those diversity estimates obtained from one million T cells were thought to be underestimates. Unsorted PBMCs ruled out conclusive naive versus antigen-experienced comparison.

Details on this clonotype: Its antigen is not identified.

Then a second PCR, running roughly 7 to 11 cycles, was carried out with a sample-barcoded 5' primer and a J-beta primer mix. One entry per CDR3 protein, called by TCRdb with MiXCR from the 5' RACE reads. This table has about a million distinct CDR3 sequences, 45% to 60% appearing once. There are 15 residues in the CDR3. Germline values: CDR1 MNHEY, CDR2 SVGAGI. V was pared by 2 bases and J by 3 bases, with 11 bases between. The clonotype was recovered from a woman aged 60-75 years in good health. The genes are TRBV6-5 and TRBJ2-4; the D gene is possibly TRBD2 (5 bases). The sample taken for sequencing was blood. The CDR3 coding sequence is TGTGCCAGCAGTTACGGGCCCGAGGGCAAAAACATTCAGTACTTC. Protein sequence: CASSYGPEGKNIQYF.